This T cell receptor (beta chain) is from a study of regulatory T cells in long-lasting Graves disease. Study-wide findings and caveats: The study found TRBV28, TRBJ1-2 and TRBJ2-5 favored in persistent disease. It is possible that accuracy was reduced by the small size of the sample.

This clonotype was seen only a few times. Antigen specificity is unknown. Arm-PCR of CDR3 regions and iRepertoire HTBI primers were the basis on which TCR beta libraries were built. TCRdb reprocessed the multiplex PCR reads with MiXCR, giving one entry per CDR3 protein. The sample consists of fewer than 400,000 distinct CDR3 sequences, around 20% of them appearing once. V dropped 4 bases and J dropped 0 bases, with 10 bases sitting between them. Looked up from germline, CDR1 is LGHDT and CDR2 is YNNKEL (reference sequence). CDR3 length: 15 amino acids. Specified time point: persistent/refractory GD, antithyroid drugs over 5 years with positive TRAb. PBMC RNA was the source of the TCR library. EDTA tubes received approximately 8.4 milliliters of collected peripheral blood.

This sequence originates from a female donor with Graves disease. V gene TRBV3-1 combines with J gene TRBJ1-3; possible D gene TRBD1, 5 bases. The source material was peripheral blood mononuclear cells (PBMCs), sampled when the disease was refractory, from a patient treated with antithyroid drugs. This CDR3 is CASSRGRVSGNTIYF. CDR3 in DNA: TGTGCCAGCAGCCGGGGCAGGGTCTCTGGAAACACCATATATTTT.